The clone carrying this T cell receptor (beta chain) has at least ten counts. Its specificity is unknown. Read sequence stops 3 residues before the CDR3 end, and the germline J gene provides the missing end. Profiled with immunoSEQ multiplex PCR; TCRdb holds only in-frame clones, not every one. Reported are about 34,000 clones, none seen only once; the ten largest carry around 3.2%. The data derive from a study of T cell clonality in common variable immunodeficiency. Study conclusions and caveats: Authors noted CVID clonality's cause needs subpopulation repertoire sequencing. TCRbeta clonality was increased in CVID versus healthy controls. Shared TCRbeta clones were fewer between CVID subjects than controls.

The CDR3 is 14 residues long. Germline lookup yields CDR1 MNHEY and CDR2 SVGEGT. Trimming pared 6 bases from V and 4 bases from J, leaving 15 bases between. The chain uses TRBV6-2 or TRBV6-3 and TRBJ1-2; possible D gene TRBD1, 5 bases. The receptor was derived from a person aged 18-69 years in good health. The sample was peripheral blood mononuclear cells. Partial CDR3 DNA: TGTGCCAGCAGCCCGTCCCCCACAGGCTATGGC. It yields the protein CASSPSPTGYG. The CDR3, in full, reads CASSPSPTGYGYTF.